These T cell receptor beta chains were read from a single sample in a study of T-cell memory formation after mild COVID-19. TCRdb called the 5' RACE reads again in MiXCR, with one record for every CDR3 protein. The sample yields under 200,000 distinct CDR3 sequences, about an eighth seen once. The sequenced sample was PBMCs or a T cell subset sorted from them (not recorded which). These receptors all stem from a man aged 18 to 30 who had mild COVID-19 (a few samples of this study predate the infection). Cell type and time point are not known. Each CDR3 is given with its conserved first and last residue. The D gene is left open where the match is weak. Some rows mark clone size as missing; the rest say once, few, many or name a class of expanded clone.

J,D,size,V,DNA,CDR3
TRBJ2-3,TRBD1,few,TRBV11-2,TGTGCCAGCCGCCCCCTACAGGGGGCTCGCACAGATACGCAGTATTTT,CASRPLQGARTDTQYF
TRBJ1-5,TRBD1,few,TRBV28,TGTGCCAGCAGTTCAAGACAGGGGGCCCACCAGCCCCAGCATTTT,CASSSRQGAHQPQHF
TRBJ2-4,NA,NA,TRBV12-3/TRBV12-4,TGTGCCAGCAGTTCTAGGCGGGGACAGATTCAGTACTTC,CASSSRRGQIQYF
TRBJ1-5,NA,few,TRBV15,TGTGCCACCAGCAGAGATCAGTTAGGGAGCCCCAATCAGCCCCAGCATTTT,CATSRDQLGSPNQPQHF
TRBJ2-7,NA,NA,TRBV4-1,TGCGCCAGCAGCCAAGGGGCGGACAGCTACCCCTACGAGCAGTACTTC,CASSQGADSYPYEQYF
TRBJ2-3,TRBD2,NA,TRBV11-2,TGTGCCAGCAGTCCTAGGGAGGGGCCTTATACGCAGTATTTT,CASSPREGPYTQYF
TRBJ2-3,TRBD1,NA,TRBV7-9,TGTGCCAGCAGTCCCAGACAGGGTGGCGATACGCAGTATTTT,CASSPRQGGDTQYF
TRBJ1-1,NA,NA,TRBV4-1,TGCGCCAGCAGCCAAGACCTCACTGAAGCTTTCTTT,CASSQDLTEAFF
TRBJ2-1,NA,NA,TRBV11-1,TGTGCCAGCAGTCCCCCAAGGGACTCCTACAATGAGCAGTTCTTC,CASSPPRDSYNEQFF
TRBJ1-2,NA,NA,TRBV4-3,TGCGCCAGCAGCCTCCAGGCCGGGGATCGCTATGGCTACACCTTC,CASSLQAGDRYGYTF
TRBJ2-7,TRBD1,NA,TRBV5-1,TGCGCCAGCAGCACCCGGGACAGCTCCTACGAGCAGTACTTC,CASSTRDSSYEQYF
TRBJ2-1,NA,many,TRBV7-2,TGTGCCAGCAGCCCCAGGCATGAGCAGTTCTTC,CASSPRHEQFF
TRBJ1-1,NA,few,TRBV6-2/TRBV6-3,TGTGCCAGCAGTTATCAACAGAACACTGAAGCTTTCTTT,CASSYQQNTEAFF